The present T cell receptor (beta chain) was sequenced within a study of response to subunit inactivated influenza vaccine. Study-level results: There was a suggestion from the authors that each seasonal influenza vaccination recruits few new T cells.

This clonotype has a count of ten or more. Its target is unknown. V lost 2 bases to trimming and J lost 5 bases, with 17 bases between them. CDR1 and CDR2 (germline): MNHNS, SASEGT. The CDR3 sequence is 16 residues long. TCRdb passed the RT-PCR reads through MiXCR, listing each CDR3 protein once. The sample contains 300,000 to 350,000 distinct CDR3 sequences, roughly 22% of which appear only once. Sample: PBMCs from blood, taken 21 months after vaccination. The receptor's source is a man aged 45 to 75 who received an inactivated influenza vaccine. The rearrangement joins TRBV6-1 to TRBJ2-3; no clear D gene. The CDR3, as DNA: TGTGCCAGCAGTGAATTTTGGGCTGGGAATGTAGATACGCAGTATTTT. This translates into CASSEFWAGNVDTQYF.